Listed here are 24 T cell receptor beta chains from one sample, sequenced in a study of cytomegalovirus exposure and HLA in healthy donors. PCR employed 60 Vbeta and 13 Jbeta primers. The assay was immunoSEQ multiplex PCR, and TCRdb's table has in-frame clones only and misses some. The sample lists some 150,000 clones; about 76% were seen once. Sequences were obtained from PBMCs. The source of these receptors is a middle-aged woman in good health and CMV-seronegative.

The chain recombines TRBV6-5 with TRBJ1-2; 7 bases line up with TRBD1. The CDR3 contains 13 residues. V was pared by 5 bases and J by 8 bases, with 8 bases of the junction left unmatched. From germline, CDR1 is MNHEY and CDR2 SVGAGI. CDR3 sequence: CASSETGSDGYTF. Here the CDR3 DNA reads TGTGCCAGCAGTGAGACAGGGTCGGACGGCTACACCTTC.

This clone was recorded once. The V call is TRBV4-1, the J call TRBJ2-6, with D possibly being TRBD2 (5 bases). CDR1 is MGHRA, CDR2 YSYEKL, per germline. V lost 1 base and J lost 2, with 9 bases in between. This CDR3 is 16 amino acids long. The CDR3 nucleotides read TGCGCCAGCAGCCAAGTATGGGGAGCTGGGGCCAACGTCCTGACTTTC. It is translated as CASSQVWGAGANVLTF.

The rearrangement joins TRBV29-1 to TRBJ2-2, with TRBD1 as a possible D gene (7 bases). The CDR3 consists of 15 residues. The V and J ends lost 4 bases and 4 bases respectively, with 16 bases between them. The germline V gene encodes CDR1 SQVTM and CDR2 ANQGSEA. The CDR3 DNA sequence: TGCAGCGTTGCTTCAGGGGGGACGGGCACCGGGGAGCTGTTTTTT. It is translated as CSVASGGTGTGELFF.

The J gene is TRBJ2-1, the V gene TRBV13; 8 nucleotides line up with TRBD2. CDR3 length: 15 residues. The germline V gene encodes CDR1 PRHDT and CDR2 FYEKMQ (reference sequence). V dropped 0 bases and J dropped 13; count of bases not matched to a gene: 11. Written as DNA, the CDR3 is TGTGCCAGCAGCTTAGGCCTGTGGGTTGGGACTAGTCAGTTCTTC. As protein: CASSLGLWVGTSQFF.

CDR3 nucleotides: TGTGCCAGCAGTGAAGATCGGGACAGATTAGGTCAGCCCCAGCATTTT. This codes for CASSEDRDRLGQPQHF. The chain joins TRBV6-1 to TRBJ1-5; 7 bases map to TRBD1. CDR3 size: 16 residues. Germline V gene data show CDR1 as MNHNS and CDR2 as SASEGT. J lost 6 bases, V lost 1 base, and 9 bases had no gene match.

The chain has TRBV5-6 and TRBJ1-6, with D possibly TRBD1 on 6 matching bases. This CDR3 is built from 13 residues. Trimming removed 3 bases at V and 10 bases at J, with 11 bases between. Germline-derived CDR1 and CDR2 are SGHDT and YYEEEE. The CDR3 DNA follows: TGTGCCAGCAGCTCCACAGGGAGCTCACCCCTCCACTTT. Translating gives CASSSTGSSPLHF.

The rearrangement uses TRBV29-1 and TRBJ2-4, with TRBD1 matching over 7 bases. The CDR3 sequence is 14 residues long. From germline, CDR1 is SQVTM and CDR2 ANQGSEA. With 6 bases clipped from V and 4 bases from J, the junction kept 9 bases outside the gene matches. CDR3 protein: CSVVSDRAKNIQYF. DNA for the CDR3: TGCAGCGTAGTATCAGACAGGGCGAAAAACATTCAGTACTTC. The whole variable domain, filled in from reference TRBV29-1 and TRBJ2-4, reads SAVISQKPSRDICQRGTSLTIQCQVDSQVTMMFWYRQQPGQSLTLIATANQGSEATYESGFVIDKFPISRPNLTFSTLTVSNMSPEDSSIYLCSVVSDRAKNIQYFGAGTRLSVL.

In DNA, the CDR3 is TGTGCCAGCAGCTCGTCGACAAGACCTATTTCACAGCCCCAGCATTTT. Residues: CASSSSTRPISQPQHF. The chain uses TRBV28 and TRBJ1-5; D remains ambiguous. Deletions cut 6 bases from V and 7 bases from J, with 22 bases between. The CDR3 spans 16 residues. From germline, CDR1 is MDHEN and CDR2 SYDVKM. Combining the CDR3 with reference TRBV28 and TRBJ1-5 gives the whole variable domain DVKVTQSSRYLVKRTGEKVFLECVQDMDHENMFWYRQDPGLGLRLIYFSYDVKMKEKGDIPEGYSVSREKKERFSLILESASTNQTSMYLCASSSSTRPISQPQHFGDGTRLSIL.

The chain uses TRBV4-1 and TRBJ2-7; 9 nucleotides align to TRBD2. CDR1 is MGHRA and CDR2 is YSYEKL in the germline V gene. This CDR3 spans 16 amino acids. The trim removed 1 base at V and 2 bases at J, leaving 6 bases unmatched. DNA for the CDR3: TGCGCCAGCAGCCAAGGGCCGGGACTAGCTCCCTACGAGCAGTACTTC. Its protein is CASSQGPGLAPYEQYF.

The V and J genes are TRBV7-9 and TRBJ1-2; the match to TRBD1 covers 11 bases. This CDR3 contains 18 residues. Per the germline V gene, CDR1 is SEHNR and CDR2 is FQNEAQ (reference sequence). V lost 5 bases, J lost 3 bases, and 14 bases stayed unmatched. The DNA for the CDR3 is TGTGCCAGCAGCCTATTCGGACAGGGGGCGCGGGGCGACTATGGCTACACCTTC. Protein sequence: CASSLFGQGARGDYGYTF.

The chain joins TRBV6-4 to TRBJ2-1; 10 bases are shared with TRBD2. The germline V gene encodes CDR1 MRHNA and CDR2 SNTAGT. The CDR3 is 15 residues long. V dropped 6 bases and J dropped 6; count of bases not matched to a gene: 8. The DNA of the CDR3 is TGTGCCAGCAGCCCGGGACTAGCGAGACTCAATGAGCAGTTCTTC. It encodes CASSPGLARLNEQFF.

CDR3 sequence: CASSYNKGKKDYGYTF. The DNA of the CDR3 is TGTGCCAGCAGTTACAATAAGGGGAAGAAGGACTATGGCTACACCTTC. The genes are TRBV6-6 and TRBJ1-2, with D possibly being TRBD1 (5 bases). Looked up from germline, CDR1 is MNHNY and CDR2 is SVGAGI (reference sequence). V was pared by 2 bases and J by 3 bases, with 16 bases between. This CDR3 is built from 16 residues.

The chain has TRBV5-4 and TRBJ2-1; D may be TRBD2 (6 bases). Trimming took off 5 bases at V and 0 bases at J, with 18 bases between the two ends. CDR3 length: 17 residues. Germline V gene sequence: CDR1 SGHNT, CDR2 YYREEE (reference sequence). DNA for the CDR3: TGTGCCAGCAGTCGTCGCGGGGCCAGGAGCTCCTACAATGAGCAGTTCTTC. Translating gives CASSRRGARSSYNEQFF.

In this sample, this clone turned up once. The chain employs TRBV6-6 and TRBJ1-2; D might be TRBD1 (5 bases). The ends were cut back, 2 bases at V and 4 bases at J, with 11 bases in the middle. CDR1 and CDR2 (germline): MNHNY, SVGAGI (reference sequence). There are 14 residues in the CDR3. The CDR3 DNA sequence: TGTGCCAGCAGTTACGCGGGACTCCCCTATGGCTACACCTTC. Translation: CASSYAGLPYGYTF.

This chain joins TRBV28 and TRBJ1-3; D not resolved. Germline V gene sequence: CDR1 MDHEN, CDR2 SYDVKM. The CDR3 has 12 amino acids. V was pared by 6 bases and J by 0 bases, with 3 bases between. The DNA of the CDR3 is TGTGCCAGCAGAGCCTCTGGAAACACCATATATTTT. It translates to CASRASGNTIYF. Complete variable domain (other parts from reference TRBV28 and TRBJ1-3): DVKVTQSSRYLVKRTGEKVFLECVQDMDHENMFWYRQDPGLGLRLIYFSYDVKMKEKGDIPEGYSVSREKKERFSLILESASTNQTSMYLCASRASGNTIYFGEGSWLTVV.

The chain employs TRBV18 and TRBJ1-2; no clear D gene. In germline, CDR1 is KGHSH, CDR2 LQKENI. The ends were cut back, 6 bases at V and 2 bases at J, with 10 bases in the middle. The CDR3 contains 13 residues. CDR3 loop: CASSLTENYGYTF. The CDR3 coding sequence is TGTGCCAGCTCCCTTACAGAGAACTATGGCTACACCTTC.

As regards this clone: The same CDR3 is also encoded by other DNA sequences in this sample. The chain couples TRBV5-4 to TRBJ1-2; TRBD1 is a possible D gene (5 bases). The germline V gene has CDR1 SGHNT and CDR2 YYREEE (reference sequence). V was shortened by 1 base and J by 5 bases, with 9 bases between the two germline ends. This CDR3 contains 13 residues. DNA for the CDR3: TGTGCCAGCAGCTTGTGGGGGGGATATGGCTACACCTTC. Translation: CASSLWGGYGYTF.

The count of this clone is one. This sequence joins TRBV6-1 and TRBJ2-7; possible D gene TRBD1, 5 bases. The CDR3 contains 13 residues. The V and J ends lost 6 bases and 0 bases respectively, with 9 bases between them. Germline CDR1 reads MNHNS; CDR2 reads SASEGT. The CDR3 bases are TGTGCCAGCAGGGACATCTACTCCTACGAGCAGTACTTC. It is translated as CASRDIYSYEQYF.

V gene TRBV4-3 combines with J gene TRBJ2-7; D is ambiguous. The CDR3 is 15 amino acids. From germline, CDR1 is LGHNA and CDR2 YSLEER. V was clipped by 4 bases and J by 1 base, with 14 bases between them. CDR3 sequence reads: CASSPTSLLSYEQYF. The CDR3 DNA is TGCGCCAGCAGCCCAACCTCTTTACTGTCCTACGAGCAGTACTTC.

The V call is TRBV11-2, the J call TRBJ2-7; D gene ambiguous. Germline V gives CDR1 SGHAT, CDR2 FQNNGV. V lost 0 bases and J 3 bases, leaving 9 bases between the germline ends. The CDR3 sequence is 14 residues long. The CDR3 nucleotides read TGTGCCAGCAGCTTAGAGCCTCCGGGCTACGAGCAGTACTTC. Its translation: CASSLEPPGYEQYF.

This chain connects TRBV7-2 to TRBJ2-7; D gene ambiguous. The germline V gene encodes CDR1 SGHTA and CDR2 FQGNSA. Trimming stripped 3 bases from V and 0 bases from J, with 9 bases between. The CDR3 is 14 amino acids. CDR3 DNA: TGTGCCAGCAGCTTTACGGGTAACTCCTACGAGCAGTACTTC. Protein sequence: CASSFTGNSYEQYF. Combining the CDR3 with reference TRBV7-2 and TRBJ2-7 gives the whole variable domain GAGVSQSPSNKVTEKGKDVELRCDPISGHTALYWYRQSLGQGLEFLIYFQGNSAPDKSGLPSDRFSAERTGGSVSTLTIQRTQQEDSAVYLCASSFTGNSYEQYFGPGTRLTVT.

The chain couples TRBV2 to TRBJ2-7; the match to TRBD1 covers 8 bases. V trimming: 10 bases; J trimming: 2 bases; junction bases outside the gene matches: 10. CDR1 and CDR2 (germline): SNHLY, FYNNEI. The CDR3 has 14 residues. This CDR3 reads CANFARDRPYEQYF. The CDR3 coding sequence is TGTGCCAACTTCGCCCGGGACAGGCCCTACGAGCAGTACTTC. Full variable domain (rest looked up from reference TRBV2 and TRBJ2-7): EPEVTQTPSHQVTQMGQEVILRCVPISNHLYFYWYRQILGQKVEFLVSFYNNEISEKSEIFDDQFSVERPDGSNFTLKIRSTKLEDSAMYFCANFARDRPYEQYFGPGTRLTVT.

The V call is TRBV6-1, the J call TRBJ2-7, with TRBD2 identical over 10 bases. This CDR3 spans 13 amino acids. The V segment lost 6 bases and the J segment 3 bases; nucleotides outside the gene matches: 2. Germline V gene sequence: CDR1 MNHNS, CDR2 SASEGT. The DNA for the CDR3 is TGTGCCAGCAGGACTAGCGGGCACTACGAGCAGTACTTC. Protein sequence: CASRTSGHYEQYF.

The DNA for the CDR3 is TGTGCCAGTAGTTCTGGACAAACTAATGAAAAACTGTTTTTT. It is translated as CASSSGQTNEKLFF. V gene TRBV19 combines with J gene TRBJ1-4; D is possibly TRBD1 (5 bases). This CDR3 spans 14 amino acids. Germline V gene sequence: CDR1 LNHDA, CDR2 SQIVND (reference sequence). V lost 5 bases and J 1 base, leaving 8 bases between the germline ends.